This T cell receptor (beta chain) was profiled in a study of PD-1 blockade in classical Hodgkin lymphoma. At the level of the study: Patients received nivolumab 3 mg/kg intravenously every 2 weeks. Overall study results and limits: No one has yet defined what causes the repertoire differences, which may be disease activity or prior therapy.

Clones were sequenced by immunoSEQ multiplex PCR, and TCRdb holds only the in-frame ones, with some missing. The table has approximately 22,000 clones, 70% to 80% seen once. The time point denotes: cycle 4 day 1 (C4D1), after about 6 weeks of nivolumab. All patients relapsed after autologous stem cell transplantation, and brentuximab vedotin exposure varied. Magnetic negative selection was used to purify CD4+ T cells from thawed PBMCs. With V trimmed by 4 bases and J by 0 bases, 5 bases remained unmatched. The germline gives CDR1 SGHRS, CDR2 YFSETQ. The CDR3 has 16 amino acids. About this clone itself: Its specificity is unknown.

The sequence was obtained from a human donor with classical Hodgkin lymphoma. The chain uses TRBV5-1 and TRBJ2-5; 11 bases fit TRBD1. This specimen was CD4+ T cells from blood, taken before the fourth cycle of nivolumab. The CDR3 sequence: CASSGGTGGYQETQYF. The CDR3 DNA reads as TGCGCCAGCAGCGGTGGGACAGGGGGTTACCAAGAGACCCAGTACTTC.